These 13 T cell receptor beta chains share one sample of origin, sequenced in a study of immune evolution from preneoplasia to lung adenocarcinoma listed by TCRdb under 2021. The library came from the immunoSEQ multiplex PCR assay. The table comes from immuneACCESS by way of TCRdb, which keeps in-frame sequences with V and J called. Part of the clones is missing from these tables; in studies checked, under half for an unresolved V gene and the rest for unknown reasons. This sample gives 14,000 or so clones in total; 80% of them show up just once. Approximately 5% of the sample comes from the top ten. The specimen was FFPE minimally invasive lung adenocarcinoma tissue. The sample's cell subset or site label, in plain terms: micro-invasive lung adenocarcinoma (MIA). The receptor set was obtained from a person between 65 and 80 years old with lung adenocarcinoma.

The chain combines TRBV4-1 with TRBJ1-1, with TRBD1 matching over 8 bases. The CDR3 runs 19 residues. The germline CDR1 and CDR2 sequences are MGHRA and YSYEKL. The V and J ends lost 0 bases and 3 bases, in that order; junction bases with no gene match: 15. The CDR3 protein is CASSQELAVTGAMDTEAFF. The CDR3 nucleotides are TGCGCCAGCAGCCAAGAACTTGCGGTGACAGGGGCCATGGACACTGAAGCTTTCTTT.

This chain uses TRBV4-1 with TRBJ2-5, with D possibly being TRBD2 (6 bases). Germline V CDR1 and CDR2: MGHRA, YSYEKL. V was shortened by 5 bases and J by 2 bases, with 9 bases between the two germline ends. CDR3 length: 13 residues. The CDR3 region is CASSTGDQETQYF. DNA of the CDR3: TGCGCCAGCAGCACGGGGGATCAAGAGACCCAGTACTTC.

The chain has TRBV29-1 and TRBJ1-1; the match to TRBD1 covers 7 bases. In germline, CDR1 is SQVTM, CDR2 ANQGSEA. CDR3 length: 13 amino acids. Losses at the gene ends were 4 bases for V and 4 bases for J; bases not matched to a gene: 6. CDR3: CSVVQGIGTEAFF. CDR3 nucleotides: TGCAGCGTTGTACAGGGGATTGGCACTGAAGCTTTCTTT.

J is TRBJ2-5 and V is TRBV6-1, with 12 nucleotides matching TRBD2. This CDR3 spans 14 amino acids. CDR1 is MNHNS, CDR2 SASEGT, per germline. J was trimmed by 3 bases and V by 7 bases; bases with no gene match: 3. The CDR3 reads CASKASGGEETQYF. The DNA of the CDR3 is TGTGCCAGCAAGGCTAGCGGGGGGGAAGAGACCCAGTACTTC.

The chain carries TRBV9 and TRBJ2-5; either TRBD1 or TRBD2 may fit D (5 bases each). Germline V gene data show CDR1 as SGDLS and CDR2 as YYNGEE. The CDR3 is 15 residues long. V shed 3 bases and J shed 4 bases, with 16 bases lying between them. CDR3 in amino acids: CASSGLIGAGETQYF. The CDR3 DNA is TGTGCCAGCAGCGGCTTAATAGGGGCGGGAGAGACCCAGTACTTC.

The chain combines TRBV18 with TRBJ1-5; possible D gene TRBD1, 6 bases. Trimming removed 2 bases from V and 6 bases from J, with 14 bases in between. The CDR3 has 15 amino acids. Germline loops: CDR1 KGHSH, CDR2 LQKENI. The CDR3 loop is CASSPNWGRGQPQHF. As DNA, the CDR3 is TGTGCCAGCTCACCAAACTGGGGCAGGGGTCAGCCCCAGCATTTT.

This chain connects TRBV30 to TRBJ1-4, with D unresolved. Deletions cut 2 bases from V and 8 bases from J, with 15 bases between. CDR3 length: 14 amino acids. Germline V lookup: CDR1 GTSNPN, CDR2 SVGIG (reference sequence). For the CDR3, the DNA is TGTGCCTGGAGTTGGGGAGGATTGGGGGAAAAACTGTTTTTT. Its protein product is CAWSWGGLGEKLFF.

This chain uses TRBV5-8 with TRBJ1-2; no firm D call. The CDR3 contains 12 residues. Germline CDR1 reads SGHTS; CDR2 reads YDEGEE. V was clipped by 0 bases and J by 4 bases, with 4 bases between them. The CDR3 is CASSLEGYGYTF. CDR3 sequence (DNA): TGTGCCAGCAGCTTGGAGGGCTATGGCTACACCTTC.

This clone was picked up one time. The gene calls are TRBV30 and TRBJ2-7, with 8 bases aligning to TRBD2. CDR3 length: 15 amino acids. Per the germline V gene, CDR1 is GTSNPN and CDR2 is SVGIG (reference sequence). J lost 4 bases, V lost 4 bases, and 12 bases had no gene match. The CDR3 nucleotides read TGTGCCTGGACCGCTAAGAGCGGGAGCACATACGAGCAGTACTTC. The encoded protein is CAWTAKSGSTYEQYF.

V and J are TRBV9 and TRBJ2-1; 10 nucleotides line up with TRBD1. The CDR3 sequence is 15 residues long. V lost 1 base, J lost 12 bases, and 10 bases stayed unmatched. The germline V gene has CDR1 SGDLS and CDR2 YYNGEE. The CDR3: CASSVRDRGSFAQFF. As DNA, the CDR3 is TGTGCCAGCAGCGTACGGGACAGGGGTAGTTTTGCGCAGTTCTTC. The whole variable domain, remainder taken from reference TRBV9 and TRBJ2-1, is DSGVTQTPKHLITATGQRVTLRCSPRSGDLSVYWYQQSLDQGLQFLIQYYNGEERAKGNILERFSAQQFPDLHSELNLSSLELGDSALYFCASSVRDRGSFAQFFGPGTRLTVL.

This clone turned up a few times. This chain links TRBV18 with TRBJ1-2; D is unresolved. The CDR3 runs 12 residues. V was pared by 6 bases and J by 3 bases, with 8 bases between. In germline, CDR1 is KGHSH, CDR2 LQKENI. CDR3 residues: CASSVQDYGYTF. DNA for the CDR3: TGTGCCAGCTCCGTCCAAGACTATGGCTACACCTTC.

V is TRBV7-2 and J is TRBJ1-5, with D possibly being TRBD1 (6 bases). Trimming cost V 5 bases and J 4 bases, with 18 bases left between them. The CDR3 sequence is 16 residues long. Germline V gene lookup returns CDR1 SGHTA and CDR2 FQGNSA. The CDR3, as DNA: TGTGCCAGCAGCCCTCGAACAGGGATGGGGAATCAGCCCCAGCATTTT. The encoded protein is CASSPRTGMGNQPQHF.

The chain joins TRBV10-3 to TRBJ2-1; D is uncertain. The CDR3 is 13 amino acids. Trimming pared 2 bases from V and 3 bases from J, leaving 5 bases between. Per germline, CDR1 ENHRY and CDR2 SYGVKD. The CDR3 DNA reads TGTGCCATCAGTGAGGGTGGCTACAATGAGCAGTTCTTC. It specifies CAISEGGYNEQFF.